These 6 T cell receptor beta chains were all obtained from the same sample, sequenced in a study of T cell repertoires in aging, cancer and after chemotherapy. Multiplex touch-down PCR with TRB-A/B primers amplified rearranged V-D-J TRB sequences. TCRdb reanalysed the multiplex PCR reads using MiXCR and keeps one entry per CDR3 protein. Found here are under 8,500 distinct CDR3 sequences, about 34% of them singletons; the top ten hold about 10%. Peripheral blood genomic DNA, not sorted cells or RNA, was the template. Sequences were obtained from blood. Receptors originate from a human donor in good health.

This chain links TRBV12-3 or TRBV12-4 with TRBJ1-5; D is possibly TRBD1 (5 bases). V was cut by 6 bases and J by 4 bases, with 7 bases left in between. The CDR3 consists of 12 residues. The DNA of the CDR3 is TGTGCCAGCAGGCAGGGTAATCAGCCCCAGCATTTT. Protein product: CASRQGNQPQHF.

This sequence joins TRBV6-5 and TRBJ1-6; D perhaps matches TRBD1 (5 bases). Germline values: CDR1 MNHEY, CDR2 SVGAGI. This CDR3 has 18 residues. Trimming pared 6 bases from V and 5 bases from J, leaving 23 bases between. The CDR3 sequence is CASSPIIGTLGDNSPLHF. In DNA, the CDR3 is TGTGCCAGCAGCCCCATTATAGGGACCCTGGGCGATAATTCACCCCTCCACTTT.

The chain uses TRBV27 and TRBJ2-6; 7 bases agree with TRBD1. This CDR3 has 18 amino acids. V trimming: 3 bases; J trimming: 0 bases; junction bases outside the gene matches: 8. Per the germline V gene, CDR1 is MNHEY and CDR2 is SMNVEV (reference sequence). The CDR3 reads CASSFWTGASSGANVLTF. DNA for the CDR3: TGTGCCAGCAGTTTTTGGACAGGAGCTTCCTCTGGGGCCAACGTCCTGACTTTC.

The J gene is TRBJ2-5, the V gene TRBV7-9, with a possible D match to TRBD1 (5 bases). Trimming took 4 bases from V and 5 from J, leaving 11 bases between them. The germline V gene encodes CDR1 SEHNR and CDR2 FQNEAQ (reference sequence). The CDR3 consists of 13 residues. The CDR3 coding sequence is TGTGCCAGCAGCTGGGGCGTTGGGGAGACCCAGTACTTC. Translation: CASSWGVGETQYF.

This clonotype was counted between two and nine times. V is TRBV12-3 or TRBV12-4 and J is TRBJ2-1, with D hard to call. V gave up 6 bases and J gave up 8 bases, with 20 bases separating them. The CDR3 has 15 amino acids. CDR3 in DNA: TGTGCCAGCAGCCTCGGGTCCCAGGTGGAAGATGAGCAGTTCTTC. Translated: CASSLGSQVEDEQFF.

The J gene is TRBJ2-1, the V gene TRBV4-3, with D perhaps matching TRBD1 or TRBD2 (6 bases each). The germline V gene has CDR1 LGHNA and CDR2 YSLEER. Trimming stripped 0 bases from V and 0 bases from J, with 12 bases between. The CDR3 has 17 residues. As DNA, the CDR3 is TGCGCCAGCAGCCAAGATACGGGGGCGAGCTCCTACAATGAGCAGTTCTTC. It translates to CASSQDTGASSYNEQFF.